This T cell receptor beta chain emerged from a study of T cells in Graves' hyperthyroidism and ophthalmopathy. The study, taken as a whole, reports: Ophthalmopathy was told apart from stable hyperthyroidism by a 13 V-J model. Blood held most thyroid clonotypes expanded above 0.001 frequency.

The V gene end was trimmed by 6 bases and the J gene end by 1 base; junction bases not matched to a gene: 4. This CDR3 has 14 residues. Germline V gives CDR1 WNHNN, CDR2 SYGVQD (reference sequence). There were TCR beta CDR3 regions amplified from RNA transcripts. HTBI primers were employed in a first-round RT-PCR of the TCR CDR3. TCRdb analysed the multiplex PCR reads with MiXCR anew, one entry per CDR3 protein. The profile shows 250,000 or so distinct CDR3 sequences, roughly 15% of them singletons. This clonotype occurred many times. Its cognate antigen is unknown. Sequencing used blood. This receptor was taken from a woman in her 50s with Graves' hyperthyroidism that later progressed to Graves' ophthalmopathy. The gene calls are TRBV10-1 and TRBJ2-3, with 7 bases that match TRBD2. Here the CDR3 DNA reads TGCGCCAGCAGCGTCGGACTAGGCACAGATACGCAGTATTTT. Its protein product is CASSVGLGTDTQYF.